The rows below give T cell receptor beta chains drawn from one sample of a study of control samples from healthy donors and cancer patients. The assay was immunoSEQ multiplex PCR, and TCRdb's table has in-frame clones only and misses some. The sample lists around 130,000 clones, about 93% occurring once. Sequencing used PBMCs. The receptors derive from a man aged 50 or older with head and neck cancer. CDR3s include the opening cysteine and the closing phenylalanine or tryptophan. A D gene is named only where the DNA matches it firmly. Rows may omit the clone size; those that give it use once, few, many or a size class.

CDR3 protein	CDR3 DNA	D gene	V gene	clone size	J gene
CASSLAGTRSYNEQFF	TGCGCCAGCAGCTTGGCCGGGACCAGATCCTACAATGAGCAGTTCTTC	.	TRBV5-1	.	TRBJ2-1
CASSPEGTRLNNEQFF	TGTGCCAGCAGCCCAGAGGGGACTAGGTTAAACAATGAGCAGTTCTTC	TRBD2	TRBV7-2	.	TRBJ2-1
CASRDGINEKLFF	TGTGCCAGCAGGGACGGAATTAATGAAAAACTGTTTTTT	.	TRBV28	once	TRBJ1-4
CASSVERYNTGELFF	TGTGCCAGCAGCGTAGAGCGGTATAACACCGGGGAGCTGTTTTTT	.	TRBV9	.	TRBJ2-2
CASSLDRPPTYEQYF	TGCGCCAGCAGCTTGGACAGGCCGCCTACCTACGAGCAGTACTTC	.	TRBV5-1	.	TRBJ2-7
CASSPDSLAGEQYF	TGTGCCAGCAGCCCCGACAGCCTCGCGGGCGAGCAGTACTTC	.	TRBV6-6	.	TRBJ2-7
CASSQAIGDRAYEQYF	TGTGCCAGCAGCCAAGCCATAGGGGACAGGGCCTACGAGCAGTACTTC	TRBD1	TRBV9	.	TRBJ2-7
CSAGATDTQYF	TGCAGTGCCGGGGCAACAGATACGCAGTATTTT	.	TRBV20-1	.	TRBJ2-3
CASSPIVARRSRDSYEQYF	TGTGCCAGCTCACCAATCGTCGCCCGACGGTCTCGGGACTCCTACGAGCAGTACTTC	.	TRBV18	.	TRBJ2-7
CASSYSGQGTGELFF	TGTGCCAGCAGTTACTCGGGGCAGGGGACCGGGGAGCTGTTTTTT	.	TRBV6-5	.	TRBJ2-2
CASSALGETQYF	TGTGCCAGCAGCGCCCTCGGAGAGACCCAGTACTTC	.	TRBV7-2	few	TRBJ2-5
CASSFGTGGAGTF	TGTGCCAGCAGCTTCGGGACAGGGGGCGCCGGCACCTTC	TRBD1	TRBV7-9	.	TRBJ1-2
CASSLAERGEHEQYF	TGCGCCAGCAGCTTGGCGGAGCGGGGGGAACACGAGCAGTACTTC	TRBD2	TRBV5-1	once	TRBJ2-7
CASSQALVRNTEAFF	TGTGCCAGCAGCCAAGCGTTGGTCAGGAATACTGAAGCTTTCTTT	.	TRBV4-2	.	TRBJ1-1
CASSEQRGGPDTQYF	TGTGCCAGCAGTGAGCAACGGGGGGGCCCAGATACGCAGTATTTT	TRBD2	TRBV2	.	TRBJ2-3
CASSPRQGPAQEQYF	TGTGCCAGCAGTCCTAGACAGGGCCCGGCCCAGGAGCAGTATTTT	TRBD1	TRBV27	.	TRBJ2-3
CASSQVHRQENEKLFF	TGTGCCAGCAGCCAAGTTCACCGACAGGAAAATGAAAAACTGTTTTTT	.	TRBV4-2	.	TRBJ1-4
CASTPSESLETQYF	TGTGCCAGCACCCCGAGTGAGAGTTTAGAGACCCAGTACTTC	.	TRBV28	.	TRBJ2-5
CASSPRWSAASYNEQFF	TGTGCCAGCAGTCCCCGGTGGAGCGCTGCCTCCTACAATGAGCAGTTCTTC	.	TRBV27	.	TRBJ2-1
CASSRKPPGLAGEGGANVLTF	TGTGCCAGCAGTCGAAAACCTCCGGGACTAGCGGGGGAGGGTGGGGCCAACGTCCTGACTTTC	TRBD2	TRBV6-6	few	TRBJ2-6
CARPLDSEGADTQYF	TGCGCCAGGCCCCTGGACAGTGAGGGCGCAGATACGCAGTATTTT	.	TRBV4-3	.	TRBJ2-3
CASSQGHNTGELFF	TGCGCCAGCAGCCAGGGACATAACACCGGGGAGCTGTTTTTT	.	TRBV5-1	.	TRBJ2-2
CASSLELAGNTQYF	TGCGCCAGCAGCTTGGAACTAGCGGGGAATACGCAGTATTTT	TRBD2	TRBV5-1	.	TRBJ2-3
CAWSGGTGGHEQYF	TGTGCCTGGAGTGGCGGGACAGGGGGCCACGAGCAGTACTTC	TRBD1	TRBV30	.	TRBJ2-7
CASSSGPGGYTF	TGTGCCAGCAGCTCGGGACCGGGTGGCTACACCTTC	.	TRBV7-9	.	TRBJ1-2
CASSFTGSPGYTF	TGTGCCAGCAGTTTTACAGGGAGTCCTGGCTACACCTTC	.	TRBV27	.	TRBJ1-2
CASSIDRGSTGELFF	TGTGCCAGTAGTATCGACAGGGGTTCAACCGGGGAGCTGTTTTTT	TRBD1	TRBV19	once	TRBJ2-2
CASSLASSYNEKLFF	TGTGCCAGCAGCTTAGCGTCCAGTTATAATGAAAAACTGTTTTTT	.	TRBV7-2	.	TRBJ1-4